A single T cell receptor beta chain is shown here with its context. What antigen it recognizes has not been identified. No clone much larger than this one lies a single base away; base qualities are absent. These data come from a study of cytomegalovirus exposure and HLA in healthy donors (dated by TCRdb to 2017 to 2019). Notes on the research overall: According to an earlier analysis of around 600 of the donors, roughly 180 million T cells yielded 120 million or so unique TCR beta sequences and less than 300 Gb of sequence data. About 320 gigabases of sequencing data and 80 million or so unique TCR sequences were included in an early release covering under 650 HLA-typed donors. The genetic ancestry cluster associated with self-reported Caucasian donors included around 76% of the 350 to 500 genotyped donors. The aim of the study was to test whether cataloging public T cell receptors could identify signatures of past pathogen exposure. The study profiled the T cell repertoires of 500 to 800 subjects by immunosequencing and related them to cytomegalovirus serostatus. In addition to the first cohort of about 650 subjects, a separate validation cohort of about 120 different subjects was used. To predict cytomegalovirus infection status, the study combined high-throughput TCR immunosequencing, statistical association of individual TCRs with disease status, and machine learning. A later analysis re-analyzed previously published TCR beta repertoires from roughly 600 donors and added high-resolution HLA genotyping to study TCR occurrence patterns. In the later analysis, no new phenotypic data were used to find candidate immune exposures; instead, reliance was placed on TCR beta sequences and their occurrence across donors. In an earlier analysis of 500 to 650 of the donors, high-throughput TCR beta sequencing was used to judge whether each TCR beta V gene segment behaved as functional or pseudogenic. Donor age, sex, ethnicity and CMV serostatus were collected together with the repertoire data. A later genetic analysis took genome-wide SNP genotypes for 398 of the 666 donors and used that subset as a discovery cohort. Every repertoire in the discovery cohort had been generated on one and the same sequencing platform. Both class I and class II loci were covered by HLA typing, at four-digit resolution. The number of donors typed differed by locus, with roughly 620-630 for A, B, C, DRB1 and DQB1, around 500 for DQA1, about 610 for DPA1, and some 440 for DPB1. A handful of DR-DQ haplotypes were handled as single units for association and clustering because linkage in the cohort was strong. Among 300 to 450 genotyped donors of the cohort, an average of around 240,000 unique TCR beta nucleotide sequences were sequenced per donor, about a sixth of them non-productive. Points the paper makes about the study in general: A later analysis reported that several top co-occurrence clusters appeared linked to parvovirus B19, influenza, CMV and Epstein-Barr virus. Presence/absence analyses assumed roughly uniform sequencing depth across donors, an assumption that may not hold. According to a later analysis, TCR association rates differed among HLA loci, with DRB1 alleles showing the most associated TCRs and HLA-C alleles showing the fewest. Some IMGT-functional V segments, including TRBV6-2 and TRBV6-3, could not be distinguished by the 87-base-pair reads and were therefore excluded. Specific HLA alleles were associated with 15,000 to 20,000 TCR beta sequences at a false discovery rate of 0.05 in a later analysis. Because counts were too low, seventeen rarely observed V segments, including chromosome 9 orphons, were excluded from the earlier analysis of a few hundred of the donors. A group of highly shared sequence variants was considered likely to be a technical artifact of the sequencing pipeline. A total of some 180 TCR beta chains were listed by the study as associated with cytomegalovirus. Cytomegalovirus status was reported to be diagnosed by the classifier with high specificity and sensitivity in both the original and validation cohorts. It was suggested by the authors that the approach could potentially be generalized to other disease states and immunological phenotypes. Compared with equally common non-associated chains, HLA-associated TCR beta chains in a later analysis were more clonally expanded and had lower generation probabilities. Linkage disequilibrium might explain the correlated functional status among segregating V segments, but an unknown experimental factor could not be excluded. A few of the identified cytomegalovirus-associated TCR beta chains were confirmed in vitro to be specific for cytomegalovirus antigens. Across donors, most TCR sequences were observed very rarely, whereas some public TCRs were present in many individuals. In a later genetic analysis, a missense DCLRE1C variant was associated with V-gene and J-gene trimming of TCR beta chains, and the association was replicated in an independent cohort. According to a later analysis, most CMV-associated TCR beta chains appeared to be HLA-restricted, and the HLA associations seemed to be driven largely by CMV exposure. This cohort had only TCR beta chains sequenced, and the lack of alpha or paired-chain data limited which features could be detected. When HLA alleles, especially DR and DQ, strongly co-occurred, TCR associations were difficult to assign to individual alleles. Broadly in line with IMGT annotations, most TCR beta V segments showed up in productive rearrangements about 87% or about 30% of the time in an earlier analysis of around 550 of the donors. CMV serostatus was the only immune exposure information available for the cohort. Compared with the 666-donor mean, donors in an Asian-associated ancestry cluster had fewer N-insertions in productive TCRs, according to a later genetic analysis. A further reported finding was that TCR beta sequences accurately predicted the HLA-A and HLA-B alleles for most subjects in the first cohort. Because some donors lacked HLA typing at each locus, the association tests relied only on the typed subset.

In total, approximately 690 healthy bone marrow donors made up the cohort. At the time of sampling, all cohort members were nominally healthy, though unrecorded immune exposures were likely present. The donor tested CMV seronegative, placing the donor among the 350 to 400 seronegative members of the cohort. Every donor gave a peripheral blood sample, and the peripheral blood mononuclear cells from that sample were used for TCR beta sequencing. The Qiagen DNeasy Blood Extraction Kit was used to extract genomic DNA from the blood cell samples. Compared with germline, V lacks 6 bases and J lacks 5 bases; bases without a gene match: 9. The CDR3 numbers 15 residues from cysteine through phenylalanine. Only the CDR3 portion is preserved as DNA: 45 bases, with reading frame beginning at the first base. According to the germline V gene (reference sequence), CDR1 reads LNHDA and CDR2 reads SQIVND. The method was the immunoSEQ multiplex PCR assay. For the multiplex PCR, a mixture combining 60 forward primers for TCR Vbeta segments and 13 reverse primers for TCR Jbeta segments was used. A multiplex PCR assay on genomic DNA amplified the CDR3 region of rearranged TCR beta genes. The Illumina HiSeq System was used to sequence the amplified TCR beta libraries as 87-base-pair reads. In the authors' own workflow: In a later analysis, tens of millions of unique TCR beta chains were counted across the roughly 610 repertoires, and roughly 10 million of these chains were shared by at least two donors. Raw reads were error-corrected and collapsed into unique sequences by a nearest-neighbor algorithm in which closely related sequences were merged to remove PCR and sequencing errors. Alignment of CDR3 sequences to IMGT reference sequences was used to assign V, D and J gene segments. Each retained sequence needed at least a six-nucleotide match to both a V gene segment and a J gene segment. Rearrangements were classified as productive when the CDR3 lacked stop codons and remained in frame with V and J, and all other rearrangements were classified as non-productive. Following IMGT convention, CDR3 was defined as the stretch from the second conserved V-encoded cysteine to the conserved J-encoded phenylalanine. The earlier analysis of 550 to 650 of the donors excluded any sequence lacking an unambiguous match to a single V gene segment. An earlier analysis of 550 to 650 of the donors classified V segments as functional when productive rearrangements were above 56.7% and as segregating when the standard deviation between donors was above 5%. A statistical classification framework was built for diagnosing cytomegalovirus status from the catalog of TCR beta chain sequences. In a later analysis, V and J genes were assigned by comparing TCR nucleotide sequences against IMGT/GENE-DB human TR gene sequences. Using the TCRdist pipeline, a later analysis assigned CDR3 sequences along with most-parsimonious VDJ recombination scenarios. In a later analysis, every TCR beta chain was defined by the combination of its CDR3 amino acid sequence and its V-gene family, and reads without a unique V-gene family were dropped. As a way to deal with suspected cross-contamination and a sequencing artifact, a later analysis dropped 450 to 700 nucleotide sequences that were highly shared and had low generation probability. For each public chain, a later analysis derived a clonal expansion index from normalized ranks of inferred template counts within each repertoire. Generation probabilities in a later analysis came from a VDJ recombination model fitted to out-of-frame rearrangements, and those results were checked against IGoR. A later analysis scored TCR-TCR, TCR-HLA and TCR-CMV co-occurrence with hypergeometric tests, applying a repertoire-size bias correction to TCR pairs. In a later analysis, false discovery rates were estimated by permuting HLA or CMV assignments 20 times. A later analysis grouped co-occurring TCRs with DBSCAN, adding TCRdist sequence similarity when clustering within HLA-allele-positive subsets. Co-occurrence clustering excluded repertoires with fewer than 30,000 or more than 120,000 public chains, plus five with anomalous nucleotide sharing. The clones in this table, taken by TCRdb from immuneACCESS, are in-frame only. Not every clone is retained; where verified, under half of the shortfall comes from an unresolved V gene, and the cause of the rest is unknown. V and J calls and clone size come straight from that table; D and trimming were deduced from the DNA. The sample table lists about 160,000 clones, roughly 70% of them with a count of one. Over 2.5% of the sample lies in the top ten.

The chain was built from TRBV19 and TRBJ2-7; 11 bases in the junction line up with TRBD2. Sequences were obtained from PBMCs. This receptor was obtained from a woman aged 25 to 45 in good health and CMV-seronegative. The encoded CDR3 is CASRIAGTSGNEQYF. The DNA is TGTGCCAGTAGGATCGCCGGGACTAGCGGTAACGAGCAGTACTTC.